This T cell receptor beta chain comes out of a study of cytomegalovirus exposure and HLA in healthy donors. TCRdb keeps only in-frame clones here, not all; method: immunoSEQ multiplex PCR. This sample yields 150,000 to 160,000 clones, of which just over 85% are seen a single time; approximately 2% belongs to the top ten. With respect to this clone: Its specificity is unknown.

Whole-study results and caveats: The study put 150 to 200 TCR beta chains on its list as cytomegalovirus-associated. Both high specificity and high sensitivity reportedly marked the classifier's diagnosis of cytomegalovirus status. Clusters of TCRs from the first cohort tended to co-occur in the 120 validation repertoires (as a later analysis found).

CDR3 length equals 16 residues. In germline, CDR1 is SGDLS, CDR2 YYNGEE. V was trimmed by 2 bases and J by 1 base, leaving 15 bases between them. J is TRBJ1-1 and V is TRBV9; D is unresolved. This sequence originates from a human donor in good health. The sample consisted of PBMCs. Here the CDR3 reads CASSVHSGTANTEAFF. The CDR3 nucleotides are TGTGCCAGCAGCGTGCATTCAGGAACAGCGAACACTGAAGCTTTCTTT.